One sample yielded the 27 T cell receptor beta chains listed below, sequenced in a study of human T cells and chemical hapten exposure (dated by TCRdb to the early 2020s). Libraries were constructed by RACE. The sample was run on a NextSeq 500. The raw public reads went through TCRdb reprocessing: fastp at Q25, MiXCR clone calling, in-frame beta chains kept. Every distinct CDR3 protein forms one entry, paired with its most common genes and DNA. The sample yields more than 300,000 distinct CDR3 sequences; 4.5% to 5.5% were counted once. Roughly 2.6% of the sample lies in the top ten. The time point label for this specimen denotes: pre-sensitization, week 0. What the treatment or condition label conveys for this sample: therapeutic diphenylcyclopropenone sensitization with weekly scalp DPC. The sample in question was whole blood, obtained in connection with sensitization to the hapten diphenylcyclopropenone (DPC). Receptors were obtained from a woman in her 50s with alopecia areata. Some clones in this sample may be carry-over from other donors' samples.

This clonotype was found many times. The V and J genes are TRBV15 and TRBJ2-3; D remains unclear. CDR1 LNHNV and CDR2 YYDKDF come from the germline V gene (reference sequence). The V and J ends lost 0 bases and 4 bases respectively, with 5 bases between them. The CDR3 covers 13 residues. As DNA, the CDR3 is TGTGCCACCAGCAGAGATCGGTCAGATACGCAGTATTTT. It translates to CATSRDRSDTQYF. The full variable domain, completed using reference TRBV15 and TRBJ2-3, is DAMVIQNPRYQVTQFGKPVTLSCSQTLNHNVMYWYQQKSSQAPKLLFHYYDKDFNNEADTPDNFQSRRPNTSFCFLDIRSPGLGDTAMYLCATSRDRSDTQYFGPGTRLTVL.

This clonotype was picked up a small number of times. The CDR3 DNA reads as TGTGCCAGCAGGGCCGGGACTAGCGGGGGGACCCAGTACTTC. Its protein is CASRAGTSGGTQYF. This chain joins TRBV2 and TRBJ2-5; 14 nucleotides align to TRBD2. After removal of 6 bases from V and 7 bases from J, the junction contained 4 bases not matched to a gene. There are 14 residues in the CDR3. CDR1 is SNHLY and CDR2 is FYNNEI in the germline V gene.

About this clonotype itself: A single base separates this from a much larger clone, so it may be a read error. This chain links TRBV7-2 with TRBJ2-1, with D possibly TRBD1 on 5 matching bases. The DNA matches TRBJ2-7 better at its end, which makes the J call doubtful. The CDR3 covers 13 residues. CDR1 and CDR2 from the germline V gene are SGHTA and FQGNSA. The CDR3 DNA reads TGTGCCAGCAGCTTGGACACGAACAATGAGCAGTACTTC. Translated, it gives CASSLDTNNEQYF.

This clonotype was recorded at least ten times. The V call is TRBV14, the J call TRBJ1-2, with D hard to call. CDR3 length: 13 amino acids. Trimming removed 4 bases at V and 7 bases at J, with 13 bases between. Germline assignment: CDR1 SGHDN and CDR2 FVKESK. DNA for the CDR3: TGTGCCAGCAGCCTCAGACAAGGCTCTGGCTACACCTTC. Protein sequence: CASSLRQGSGYTF.

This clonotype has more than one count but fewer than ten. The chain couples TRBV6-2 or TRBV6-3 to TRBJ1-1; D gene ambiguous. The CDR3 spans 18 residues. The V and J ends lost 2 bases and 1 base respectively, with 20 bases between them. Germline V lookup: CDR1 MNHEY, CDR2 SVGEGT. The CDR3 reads CASSYPTLDARANTEAFF. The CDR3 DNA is TGTGCCAGCAGTTACCCCACCTTGGACGCCCGGGCGAACACTGAAGCTTTCTTT.

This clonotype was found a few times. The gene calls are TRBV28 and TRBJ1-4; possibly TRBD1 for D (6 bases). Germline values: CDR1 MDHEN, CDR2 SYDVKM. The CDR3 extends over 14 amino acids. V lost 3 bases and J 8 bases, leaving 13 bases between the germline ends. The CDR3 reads CASSLGTTGEKLFF. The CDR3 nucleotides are TGTGCCAGCAGTTTGGGGACAACGGGAGAAAAACTGTTTTTT.

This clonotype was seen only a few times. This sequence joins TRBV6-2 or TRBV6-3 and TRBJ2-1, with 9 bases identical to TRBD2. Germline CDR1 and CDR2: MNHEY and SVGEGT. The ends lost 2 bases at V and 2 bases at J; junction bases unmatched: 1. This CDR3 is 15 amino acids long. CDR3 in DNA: TGTGCCAGCAGTTACGGCGGGAGGGCCTACAATGAGCAGTTCTTC. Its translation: CASSYGGRAYNEQFF.

CDR3 in amino acids: CASSPGTSNYGYTF. CDR3 bases: TGTGCCAGTAGTCCCGGGACGTCTAACTATGGCTACACCTTC. The chain has TRBV19 and TRBJ1-2, with D possibly TRBD1 on 5 matching bases. Deletions cut 5 bases from V and 0 bases from J, with 10 bases between. The CDR3 sequence is 14 residues long. Germline V gives CDR1 LNHDA, CDR2 SQIVND (reference sequence).

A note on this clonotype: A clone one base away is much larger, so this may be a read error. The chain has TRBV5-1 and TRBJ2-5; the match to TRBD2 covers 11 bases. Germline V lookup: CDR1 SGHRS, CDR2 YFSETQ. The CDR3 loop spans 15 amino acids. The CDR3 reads CTSSLRTSGQETQYF. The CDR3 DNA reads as TGCACCAGCAGCTTGCGGACTAGCGGGCAAGAGACCCAGTACTTC.

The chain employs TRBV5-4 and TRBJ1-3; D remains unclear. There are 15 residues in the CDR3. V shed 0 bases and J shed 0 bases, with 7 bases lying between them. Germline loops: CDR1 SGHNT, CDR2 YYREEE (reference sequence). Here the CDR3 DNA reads TGTGCCAGCAGCTTGGGTGAGGACTCTGGAAACACCATATATTTT. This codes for CASSLGEDSGNTIYF.

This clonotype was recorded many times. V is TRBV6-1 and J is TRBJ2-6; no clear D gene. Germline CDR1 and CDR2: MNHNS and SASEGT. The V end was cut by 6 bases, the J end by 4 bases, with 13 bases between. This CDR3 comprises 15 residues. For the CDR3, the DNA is TGTGCCAGCAGGGAGTCCCCTGAGGGGGCCAACGTCCTGACTTTC. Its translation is CASRESPEGANVLTF.

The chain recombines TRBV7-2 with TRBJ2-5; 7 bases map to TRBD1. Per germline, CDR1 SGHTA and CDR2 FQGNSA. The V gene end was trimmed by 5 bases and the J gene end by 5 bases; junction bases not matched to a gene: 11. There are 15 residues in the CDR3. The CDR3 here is CASSPRTGVGETQYF. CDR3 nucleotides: TGTGCCAGCAGCCCACGGACAGGAGTGGGGGAGACCCAGTACTTC.

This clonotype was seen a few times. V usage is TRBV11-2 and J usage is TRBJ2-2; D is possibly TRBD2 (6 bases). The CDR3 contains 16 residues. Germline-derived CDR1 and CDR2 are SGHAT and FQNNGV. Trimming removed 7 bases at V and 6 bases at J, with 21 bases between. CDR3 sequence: CASTQFRLDEAGELFF. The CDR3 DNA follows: TGTGCCAGCACCCAATTCCGACTAGACGAAGCCGGGGAGCTGTTTTTT.

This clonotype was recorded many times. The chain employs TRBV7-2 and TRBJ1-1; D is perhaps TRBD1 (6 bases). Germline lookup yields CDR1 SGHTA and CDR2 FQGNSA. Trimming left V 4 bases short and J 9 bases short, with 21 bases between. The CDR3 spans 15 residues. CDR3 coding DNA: TGTGCCAGCAGCTCTAGGGGGGCGGGAAACTCGAAAGCTTTCTTT. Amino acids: CASSSRGAGNSKAFF.

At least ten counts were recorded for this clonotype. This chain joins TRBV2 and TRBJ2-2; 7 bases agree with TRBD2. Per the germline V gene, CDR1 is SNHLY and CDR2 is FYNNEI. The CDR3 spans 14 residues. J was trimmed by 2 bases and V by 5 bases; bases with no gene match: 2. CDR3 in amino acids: CASSKRGNTGELFF. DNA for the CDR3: TGTGCCAGCAGTAAGCGGGGTAACACCGGGGAGCTGTTTTTT.

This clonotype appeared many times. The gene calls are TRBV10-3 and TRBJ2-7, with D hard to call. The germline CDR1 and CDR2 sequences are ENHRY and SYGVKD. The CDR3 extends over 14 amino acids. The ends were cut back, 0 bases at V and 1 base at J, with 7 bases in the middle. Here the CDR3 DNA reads TGTGCCATCAGTGAGTCGTCACGGTCCTACGAGCAGTACTTC. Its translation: CAISESSRSYEQYF.

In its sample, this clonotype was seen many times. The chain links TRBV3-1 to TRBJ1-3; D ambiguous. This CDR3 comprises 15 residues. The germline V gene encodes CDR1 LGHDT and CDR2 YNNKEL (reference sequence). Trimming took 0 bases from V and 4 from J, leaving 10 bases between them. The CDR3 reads CASSQDGSFGNTIYF. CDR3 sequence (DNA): TGTGCCAGCAGCCAAGATGGCAGTTTCGGAAACACCATATATTTT.

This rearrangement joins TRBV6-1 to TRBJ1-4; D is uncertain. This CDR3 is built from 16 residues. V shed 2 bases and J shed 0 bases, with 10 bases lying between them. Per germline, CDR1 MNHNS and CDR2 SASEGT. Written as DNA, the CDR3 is TGTGCCAGCAGTGAAACGGCAGCTGCAACTAATGAAAAACTGTTTTTT. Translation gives CASSETAAATNEKLFF.

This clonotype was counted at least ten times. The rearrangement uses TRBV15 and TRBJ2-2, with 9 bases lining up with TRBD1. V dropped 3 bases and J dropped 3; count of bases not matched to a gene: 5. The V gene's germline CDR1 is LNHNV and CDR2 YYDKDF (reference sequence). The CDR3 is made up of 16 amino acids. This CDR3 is CATSSRRDRDTGELFF. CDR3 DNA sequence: TGTGCCACCAGCAGCCGCCGGGACAGGGACACCGGGGAGCTGTTTTTT.

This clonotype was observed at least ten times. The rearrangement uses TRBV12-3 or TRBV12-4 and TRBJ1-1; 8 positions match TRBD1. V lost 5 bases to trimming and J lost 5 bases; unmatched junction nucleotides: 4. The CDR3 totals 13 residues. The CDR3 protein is CASSRTGRTEAFF. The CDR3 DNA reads TGTGCCAGCAGTAGGACAGGGAGGACTGAAGCTTTCTTT.

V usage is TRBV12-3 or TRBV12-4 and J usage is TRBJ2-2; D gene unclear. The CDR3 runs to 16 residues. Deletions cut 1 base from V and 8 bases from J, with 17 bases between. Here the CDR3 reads CASSLGSSWLSGELFF. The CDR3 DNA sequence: TGTGCCAGCAGTTTAGGGTCCAGTTGGCTTTCGGGGGAGCTGTTTTTT.

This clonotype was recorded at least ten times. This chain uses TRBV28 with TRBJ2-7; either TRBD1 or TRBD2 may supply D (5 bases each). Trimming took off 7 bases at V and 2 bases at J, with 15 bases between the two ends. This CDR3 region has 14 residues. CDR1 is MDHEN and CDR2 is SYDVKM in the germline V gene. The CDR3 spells CASTPGGHPYEQYF. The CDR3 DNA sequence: TGTGCCAGCACCCCCGGAGGACACCCCTACGAGCAGTACTTC.

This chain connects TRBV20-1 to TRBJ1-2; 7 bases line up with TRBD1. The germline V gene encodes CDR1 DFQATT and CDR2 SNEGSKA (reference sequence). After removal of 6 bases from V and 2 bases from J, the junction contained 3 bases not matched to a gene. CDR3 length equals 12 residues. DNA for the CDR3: TGCAGTGCAGACAGGGCGAACTATGGCTACACCTTC. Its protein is CSADRANYGYTF.

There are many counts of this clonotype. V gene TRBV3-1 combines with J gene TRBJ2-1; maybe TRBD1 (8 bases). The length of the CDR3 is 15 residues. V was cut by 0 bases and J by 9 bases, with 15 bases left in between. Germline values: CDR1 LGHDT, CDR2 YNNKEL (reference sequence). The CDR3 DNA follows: TGTGCCAGCAGCCAAGACTTTACAGGGGGGGGTGAGCAGTTCTTC. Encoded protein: CASSQDFTGGGEQFF.

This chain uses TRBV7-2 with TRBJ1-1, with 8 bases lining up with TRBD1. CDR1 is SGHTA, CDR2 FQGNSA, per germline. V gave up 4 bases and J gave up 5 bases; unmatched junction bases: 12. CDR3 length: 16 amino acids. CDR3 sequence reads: CASSSAPGQGRTEAFF. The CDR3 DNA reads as TGTGCCAGCAGCTCAGCCCCAGGACAGGGTCGAACTGAAGCTTTCTTT. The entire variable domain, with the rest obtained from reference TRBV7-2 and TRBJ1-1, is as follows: GAGVSQSPSNKVTEKGKDVELRCDPISGHTALYWYRQSLGQGLEFLIYFQGNSAPDKSGLPSDRFSAERTGGSVSTLTIQRTQQEDSAVYLCASSSAPGQGRTEAFFGQGTRLTVV.

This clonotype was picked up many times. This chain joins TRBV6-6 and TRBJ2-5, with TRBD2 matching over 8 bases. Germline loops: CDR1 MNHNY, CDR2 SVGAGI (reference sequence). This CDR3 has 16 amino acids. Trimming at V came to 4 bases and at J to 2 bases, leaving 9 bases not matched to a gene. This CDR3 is CASSSSPGGIQETQYF. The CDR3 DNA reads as TGTGCCAGCAGTTCGTCGCCGGGGGGGATACAAGAGACCCAGTACTTC.

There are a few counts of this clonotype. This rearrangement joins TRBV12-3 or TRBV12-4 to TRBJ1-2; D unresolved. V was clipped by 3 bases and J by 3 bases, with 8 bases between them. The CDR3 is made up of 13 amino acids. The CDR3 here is CASSFGPYYGYTF. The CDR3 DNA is TGTGCCAGCAGTTTTGGGCCCTACTATGGCTACACCTTC.